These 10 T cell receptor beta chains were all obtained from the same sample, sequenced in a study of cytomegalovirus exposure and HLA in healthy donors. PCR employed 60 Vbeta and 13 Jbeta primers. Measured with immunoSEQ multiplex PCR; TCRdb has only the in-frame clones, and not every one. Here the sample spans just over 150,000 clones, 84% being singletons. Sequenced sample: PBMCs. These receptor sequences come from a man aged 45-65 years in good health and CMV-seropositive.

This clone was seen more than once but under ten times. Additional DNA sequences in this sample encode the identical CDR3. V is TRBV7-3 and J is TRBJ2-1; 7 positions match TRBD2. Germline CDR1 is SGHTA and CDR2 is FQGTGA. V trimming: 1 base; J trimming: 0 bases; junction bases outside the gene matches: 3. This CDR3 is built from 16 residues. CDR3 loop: CASSLIGGSSYNEQFF. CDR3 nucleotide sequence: TGTGCCAGCAGCTTAATCGGCGGGAGCTCCTACAATGAGCAGTTCTTC. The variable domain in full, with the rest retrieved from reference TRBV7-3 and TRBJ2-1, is GAGVSQTPSNKVTEKGKYVELRCDPISGHTALYWYRQSLGQGPEFLIYFQGTGAADDSGLPNDRFFAVRPEGSVSTLKIQRTERGDSAVYLCASSLIGGSSYNEQFFGPGTRLTVL.

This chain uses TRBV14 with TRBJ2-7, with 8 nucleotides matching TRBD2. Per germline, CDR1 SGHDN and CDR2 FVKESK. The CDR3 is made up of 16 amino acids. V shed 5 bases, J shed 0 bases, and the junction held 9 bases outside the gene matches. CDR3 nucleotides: TGTGCCAGCAGCTTCCTAGCGGGCGCCAGCTCCTACGAGCAGTACTTC. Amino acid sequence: CASSFLAGASSYEQYF.

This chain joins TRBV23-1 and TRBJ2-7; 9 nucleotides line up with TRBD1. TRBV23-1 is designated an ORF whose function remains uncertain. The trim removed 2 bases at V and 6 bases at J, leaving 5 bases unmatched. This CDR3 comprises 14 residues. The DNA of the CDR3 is TGCGCCAGCAGTCAAAGGGACAGGGAGGCCGAGCAGTACGTC. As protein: CASSQRDREAEQYV.

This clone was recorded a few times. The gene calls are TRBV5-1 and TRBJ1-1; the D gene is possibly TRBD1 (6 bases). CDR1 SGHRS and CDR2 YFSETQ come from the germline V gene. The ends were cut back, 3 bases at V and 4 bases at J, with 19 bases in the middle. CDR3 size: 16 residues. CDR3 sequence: CASSSGSAGAVTEAFF. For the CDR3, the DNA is TGCGCCAGCAGCTCAGGCTCCGCGGGGGCCGTCACTGAAGCTTTCTTT. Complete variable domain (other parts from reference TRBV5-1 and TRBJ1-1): KAGVTQTPRYLIKTRGQQVTLSCSPISGHRSVSWYQQTPGQGLQFLFEYFSETQRNKGNFPGRFSGRQFSNSRSEMNVSTLELGDSALYLCASSSGSAGAVTEAFFGQGTRLTVV.

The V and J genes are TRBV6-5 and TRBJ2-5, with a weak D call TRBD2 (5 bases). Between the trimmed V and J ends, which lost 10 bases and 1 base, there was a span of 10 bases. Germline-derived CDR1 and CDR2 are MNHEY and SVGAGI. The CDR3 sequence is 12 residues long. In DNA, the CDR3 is TGTGCCACCAGGACTCTCCAAGAGACCCAGTACTTC. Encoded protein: CATRTLQETQYF.

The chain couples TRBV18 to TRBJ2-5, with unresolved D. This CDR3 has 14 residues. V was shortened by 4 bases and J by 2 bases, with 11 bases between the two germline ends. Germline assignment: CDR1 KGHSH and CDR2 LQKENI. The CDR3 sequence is CASSRGSLQETQYF. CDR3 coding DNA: TGTGCCAGCTCACGAGGAAGCCTTCAAGAGACCCAGTACTTC.

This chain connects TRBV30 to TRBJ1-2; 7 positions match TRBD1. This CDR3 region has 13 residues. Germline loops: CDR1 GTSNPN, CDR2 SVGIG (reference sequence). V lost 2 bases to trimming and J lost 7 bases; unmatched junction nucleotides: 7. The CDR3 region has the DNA TGTGCCTGGAGTACCGACAGGGTAGTTGGCTACACCTTC. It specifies CAWSTDRVVGYTF.

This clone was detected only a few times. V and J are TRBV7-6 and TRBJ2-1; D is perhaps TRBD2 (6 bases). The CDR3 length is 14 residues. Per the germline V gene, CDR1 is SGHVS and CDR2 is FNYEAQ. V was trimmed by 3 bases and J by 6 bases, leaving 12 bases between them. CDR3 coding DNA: TGTGCCAGCAGCTTTGGGGGGAGGAGCAATGAGCAGTTCTTC. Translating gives CASSFGGRSNEQFF. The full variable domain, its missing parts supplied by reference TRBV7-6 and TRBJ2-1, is GAGVSQSPRYKVTKRGQDVALRCDPISGHVSLYWYRQALGQGPEFLTYFNYEAQQDKSGLPNDRFSAERPEGSISTLTIQRTEQRDSAMYRCASSFGGRSNEQFFGPGTRLTVL.

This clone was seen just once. CDR3 protein: CASSFNRGQETQYF. CDR3 coding DNA: TGTGCCAGCAGCTTTAACAGGGGCCAAGAGACCCAGTACTTC. This chain joins TRBV7-9 and TRBJ2-5, with 7 bases identical to TRBD1. In germline, CDR1 is SEHNR, CDR2 FQNEAQ (reference sequence). The CDR3 totals 14 residues. Losses at the gene ends were 3 bases for V and 1 base for J; bases not matched to a gene: 2.

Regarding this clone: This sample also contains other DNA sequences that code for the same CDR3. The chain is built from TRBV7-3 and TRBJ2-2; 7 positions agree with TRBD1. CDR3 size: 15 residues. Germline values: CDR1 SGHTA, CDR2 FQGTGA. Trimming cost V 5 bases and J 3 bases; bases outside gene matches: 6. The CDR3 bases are TGTGCCAGCAGCAGACAGGGAAGGTACACCGGGGAGCTGTTTTTT. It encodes CASSRQGRYTGELFF.